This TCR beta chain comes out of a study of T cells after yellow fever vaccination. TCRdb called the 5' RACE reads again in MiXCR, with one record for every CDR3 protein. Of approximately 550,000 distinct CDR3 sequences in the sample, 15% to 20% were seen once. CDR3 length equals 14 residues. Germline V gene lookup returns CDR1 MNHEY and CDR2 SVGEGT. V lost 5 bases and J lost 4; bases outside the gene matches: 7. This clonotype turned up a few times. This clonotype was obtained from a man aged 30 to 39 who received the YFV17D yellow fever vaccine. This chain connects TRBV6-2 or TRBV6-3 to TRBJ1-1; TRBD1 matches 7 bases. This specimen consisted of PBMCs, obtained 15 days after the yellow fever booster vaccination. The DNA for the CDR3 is TGTGCCAGCAGTACCCTACAGGGGAGCACTGAAGCTTTCTTT. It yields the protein CASSTLQGSTEAFF.